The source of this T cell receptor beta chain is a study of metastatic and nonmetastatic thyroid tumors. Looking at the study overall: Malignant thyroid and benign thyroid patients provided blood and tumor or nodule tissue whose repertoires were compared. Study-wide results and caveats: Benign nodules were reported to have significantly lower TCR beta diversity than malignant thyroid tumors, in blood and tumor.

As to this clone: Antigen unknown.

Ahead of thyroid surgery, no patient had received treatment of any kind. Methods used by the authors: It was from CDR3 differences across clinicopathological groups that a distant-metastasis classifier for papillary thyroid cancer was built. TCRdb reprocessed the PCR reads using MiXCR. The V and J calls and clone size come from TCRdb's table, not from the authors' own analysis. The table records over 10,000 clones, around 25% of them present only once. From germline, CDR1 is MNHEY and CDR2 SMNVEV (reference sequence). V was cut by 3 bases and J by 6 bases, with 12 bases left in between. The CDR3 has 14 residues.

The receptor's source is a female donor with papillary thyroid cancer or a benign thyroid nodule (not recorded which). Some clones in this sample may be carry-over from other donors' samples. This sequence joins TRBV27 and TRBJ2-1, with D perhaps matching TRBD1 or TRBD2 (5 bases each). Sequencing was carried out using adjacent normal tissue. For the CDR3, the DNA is TGTGCCAGCAGTTTTCGGGGTAGGGGCAATGAGCAGTTCTTC. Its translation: CASSFRGRGNEQFF.